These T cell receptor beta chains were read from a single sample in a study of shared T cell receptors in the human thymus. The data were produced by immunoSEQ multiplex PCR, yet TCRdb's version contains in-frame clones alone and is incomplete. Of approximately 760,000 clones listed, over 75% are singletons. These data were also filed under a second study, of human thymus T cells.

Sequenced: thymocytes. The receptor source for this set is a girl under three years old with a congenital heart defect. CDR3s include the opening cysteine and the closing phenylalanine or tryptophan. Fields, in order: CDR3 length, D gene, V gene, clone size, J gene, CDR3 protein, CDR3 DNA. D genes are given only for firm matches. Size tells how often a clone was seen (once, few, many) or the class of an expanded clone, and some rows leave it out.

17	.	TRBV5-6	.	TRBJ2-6	CASSLNRDASGANVLTF	TGTGCCAGCAGCTTGAACAGGGACGCATCTGGGGCCAACGTCCTGACTTTC
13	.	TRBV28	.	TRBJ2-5	CASGEQGWETQYF	TGTGCCAGCGGCGAACAGGGTTGGGAGACCCAGTACTTC
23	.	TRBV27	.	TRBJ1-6	CASSPRPIKRTVKTSSYNSPLHF	TGTGCCAGCAGTCCCAGACCTATCAAACGGACAGTCAAAACCAGCTCCTATAATTCACCCCTCCACTTT
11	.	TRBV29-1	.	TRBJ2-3	CSVERADTQYF	TGCAGCGTTGAACGTGCGGATACGCAGTATTTT
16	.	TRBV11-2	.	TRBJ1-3	CASSFGTPFSGNTIYF	TGTGCCAGCAGCTTCGGGACACCGTTCTCTGGAAACACCATATATTTT
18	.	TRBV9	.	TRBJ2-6	CASSGYPVEDSGANVLTF	TGTGCCAGCAGCGGATACCCGGTTGAGGACTCTGGGGCCAACGTCCTGACTTTC
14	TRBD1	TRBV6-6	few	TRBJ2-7	CASRNRGFRYEQYF	TGTGCCAGCAGGAACAGGGGGTTTCGGTACGAGCAGTACTTC
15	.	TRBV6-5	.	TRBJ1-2	CASSYHHRAPYGYTF	TGTGCCAGCAGTTATCATCACAGGGCTCCATATGGCTACACCTTC
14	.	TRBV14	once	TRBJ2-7	CASSQAGRSREQYF	TGTGCCAGCAGCCAAGCAGGGAGGTCCCGCGAGCAGTACTTC
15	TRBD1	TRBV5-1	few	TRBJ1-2	CASSLAGQGLNGYTF	TGCGCCAGCAGCTTGGCAGGACAGGGCCTAAATGGCTACACCTTC
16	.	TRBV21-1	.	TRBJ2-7	CASSAGQGPTSYEQYF	TGTGCCAGCAGCGCCGGACAGGGGCCGACTTCCTACGAGCAGTACTTC
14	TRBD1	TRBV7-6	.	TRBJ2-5	CASSTQGGDREQYF	TGTGCCAGCAGCACACAGGGGGGGGACAGGGAGCAGTACTTC
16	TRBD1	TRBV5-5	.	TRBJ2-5	CASSLPRGRVLETQYF	TGTGCCAGCAGCCTTCCGAGGGGGCGCGTTTTGGAGACCCAGTACTTC
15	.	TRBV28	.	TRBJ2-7	CASSSQVVPIYEQYF	TGTGCCAGCAGTTCACAGGTTGTGCCAATCTACGAGCAGTACTTC
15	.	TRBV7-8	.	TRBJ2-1	CASSLATHPRNEQFF	TGTGCCAGCAGCTTAGCCACTCATCCTCGGAATGAGCAGTTCTTC
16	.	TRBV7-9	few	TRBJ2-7	CASSLHGGAPSYEQYF	TGTGCCAGCAGCCTCCATGGGGGGGCGCCCTCCTACGAGCAGTACTTC
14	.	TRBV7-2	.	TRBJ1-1	CASSLVAVNTEAFF	TGTGCCAGCAGCTTAGTGGCAGTGAACACTGAAGCTTTCTTT
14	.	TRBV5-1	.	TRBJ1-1	CASSPEAGETEAFF	TGCGCCAGCAGCCCCGAAGCAGGGGAGACTGAAGCTTTCTTT
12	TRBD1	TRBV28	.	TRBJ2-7	CASNPTGPEQYF	TGTGCCAGCAACCCGACAGGGCCCGAGCAGTACTTC
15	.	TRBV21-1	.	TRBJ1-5	CASSKAGQAQEPQHF	TGTGCCAGCAGCAAAGCGGGGCAGGCCCAAGAGCCCCAGCATTTT
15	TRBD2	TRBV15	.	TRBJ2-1	CATSRDASGGNEQFF	TGTGCCACCAGCAGAGATGCTAGCGGGGGTAATGAGCAGTTCTTC
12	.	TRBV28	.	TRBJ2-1	CASTLGLNEQFF	TGTGCCAGCACCCTCGGACTAAATGAGCAGTTCTTC
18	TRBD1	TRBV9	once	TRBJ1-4	CASSGDDRGPYQNEKLFF	TGTGCCAGCAGCGGAGACGACAGGGGCCCCTACCAAAATGAAAAACTGTTTTTT
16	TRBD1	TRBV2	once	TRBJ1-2	CASSEPYPGTVNGYTF	TGTGCCAGCAGTGAACCATATCCGGGGACAGTAAATGGCTACACCTTC
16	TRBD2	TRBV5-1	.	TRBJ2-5	CASSLALAGGQETQYF	TGCGCCAGCAGCCTAGCTCTAGCGGGGGGGCAAGAGACCCAGTACTTC
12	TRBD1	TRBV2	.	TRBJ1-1	CASRGTVTEAFF	TGTGCCAGCAGAGGGACAGTGACTGAAGCTTTCTTT
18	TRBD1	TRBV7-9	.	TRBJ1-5	CASSFTGSSGGYDQPQHF	TGTGCCAGCAGCTTTACAGGTTCGTCAGGGGGTTACGATCAGCCCCAGCATTTT
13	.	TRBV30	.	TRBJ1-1	CAWSLGANTEAFF	TGTGCCTGGAGTCTGGGGGCGAACACTGAAGCTTTCTTT
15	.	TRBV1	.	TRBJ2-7	CTSSQDRARAYEQYF	TGCACCAGCAGCCAAGATAGGGCCAGGGCCTACGAGCAGTACTTC
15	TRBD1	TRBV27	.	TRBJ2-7	CASRLGTGVSYEQYF	TGTGCCAGCAGACTCGGGACAGGGGTCTCCTACGAGCAGTACTTC
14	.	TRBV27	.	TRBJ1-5	CASSARGVRQPQHF	TGTGCCAGCAGCGCTCGGGGGGTTAGACAGCCCCAGCATTTT